This TCR beta chain was obtained from a study of shared clonotypes between healthy human individuals. As defined, naive CD8 cells were CD45RO-negative and positively selected for CCR7, with terminally differentiated effector memory CD45RA+ cells excluded. Each of the donors was a healthy adult who was HIV-negative and had not had a recent acute infection or vaccination. A note on this clone: What it binds is not known.

Trimming removed 6 bases at V and 2 bases at J, with 14 bases between. The CDR3 is 15 residues long. Per germline, CDR1 SGHNT and CDR2 YENEEA. The study, taken as a whole, reports: The study generally estimated greater richness for naive than memory subsets.

Method: immunoSEQ multiplex PCR; TCRdb's copy keeps in-frame clones and lacks some. Among about 2.2 million clones listed, about 93% were seen once. The sequence was obtained from a man younger than 35 in good health. Some clones in this sample may be carry-over from other donors' samples. The sample comprised naive CD8+ T cells from PBMCs. The J gene is TRBJ2-1, the V gene TRBV11-3, with D tentatively TRBD1 or TRBD2 (5 bases each). CDR3 region: CASSDRRGPYNEQFF. As DNA, the CDR3 is TGTGCCAGCAGTGACCGCCGGGGCCCCTACAATGAGCAGTTCTTC.